Sequencing of this TCR beta chain was carried out in a study of blood T cell repertoires in COVID-19. Study at large: Italy, Spain and the United States were the sources of the convalescent and acute COVID-19 samples. Nucleic acid was either cDNA or gDNA, and it came from T cells, B-cell-depleted T cells, or PBMCs.

Trimming took off 4 bases at V and 5 bases at J, with 8 bases between the two ends. The CDR3 consists of 11 residues. CDR1 is SQVTM, CDR2 ANQGSEA, per germline. In the authors' workflow: Amplifying reference gene primers gave estimates of nucleated cell counts. Using immunoSEQ multiplex PCR, the repertoire was profiled, and TCRdb retains in-frame clones only, with some absent. That table gives V, J and clone size, and the DNA gave D and trimming. The sample lists about 370,000 clones, over 85% seen once, with 1.7% in the top ten. The sample was PBMCs or T cells enriched from blood (not recorded which). The rearrangement uses TRBV29-1 and TRBJ1-1, with unresolved D. The source of this sequence is a woman aged 25 to 39 who had recovered from COVID-19. CDR3 loop: CSVVAGTEAFF. CDR3 nucleotides: TGCAGCGTTGTGGCGGGAACTGAAGCTTTCTTT.